The rows below give T cell receptor beta chains drawn from one sample of a study of fetal regulatory T cell absence and autoimmunity. TCRdb's table, derived via immunoSEQ multiplex PCR, lists solely in-frame clones and lacks some. The table shows 95,000 or so clones, with about 78% occurring only once. Material for sequencing was pancreas tissue. The receptor set was obtained from a male donor with IPEX syndrome. Each CDR3 is given without its conserved first and last residue. The D gene is left open where the match is weak.

D,V,CDR3
-,TRBV4-3,ASSQAGEGNTEAF
TRBD2,TRBV11-2,ASSLDGASGILYEQY
-,TRBV7-2,ASSSDSANTGELF
TRBD1,TRBV9,ASSKSGGGYT
-,TRBV2,ASSDREYTEAF
-,TRBV7-9,ASSLDVGYGYT
-,TRBV7-6,ASSSDGSSGNTIY
TRBD2,TRBV4-3,ASSQDPSGGARDEQY
TRBD2,TRBV30,AWSYESRGAYEQY
-,TRBV5-1,ASSYRDSGANVLT
-,TRBV5-5,ASSFRTDTQY
TRBD2,TRBV6-6,ASTKGLAGIYEQY
TRBD1,TRBV6-5,ASRNDRESTGELF
TRBD2,TRBV13,ASSGPGTSGVGETQY
-,TRBV7-9,ASSLRGVYSGNTIY
TRBD1,TRBV27,ASSLPGQGMAEAF
-,TRBV19,ASSIDQGQNQPQH
-,TRBV6-5,ASRSRSSYEQY
-,TRBV5-1,ASSYLTGNYNEQF
TRBD1,TRBV2,ASSGDRVTPLH
-,TRBV9,ASSVEGGLTGELF
TRBD2,TRBV2,ASNRELAPLPDTQY
TRBD1,TRBV7-2,ASSSLDRAAYNEQF